A single sample gave rise to the 8 T cell receptor beta chains below, sequenced in a study of T-cell memory formation after mild COVID-19. TCRdb re-analysed the 5' RACE reads in MiXCR, keeping a single row per CDR3 protein. The sample carries about 350,000 distinct CDR3 sequences, around 13% recorded once. The sequencing input was PBMCs or a T cell subset sorted from them (not recorded which). The receptor source for this set is a man in his late teens or twenties who had mild COVID-19 (a few samples of this study predate the infection). Cell type and time point are not known.

This clonotype was picked up a small number of times. The V gene is TRBV2, the J gene TRBJ2-3; D ambiguous. CDR1 is SNHLY, CDR2 FYNNEI, per germline. Trimming cost V 8 bases and J 10 bases, with 16 bases left between them. The length of the CDR3 is 12 residues. The CDR3 sequence: CASSSTGFAQYF. CDR3 sequence (DNA): TGTGCCAGCTCAAGTACGGGTTTTGCGCAGTATTTT.

This clonotype came up a few times. V and J are TRBV14 and TRBJ1-2; D ambiguous. CDR1 is SGHDN, CDR2 FVKESK, per germline. This CDR3 is 14 amino acids long. V was pared by 1 base and J by 4 bases, with 10 bases between. This chain's CDR3 is CASSQVGVSYGYTF. CDR3 DNA sequence: TGTGCCAGCAGCCAAGTCGGGGTATCCTATGGCTACACCTTC.

This rearrangement joins TRBV7-2 to TRBJ1-4; D not resolved. V was pared by 3 bases and J by 7 bases, with 6 bases between. The germline V gene has CDR1 SGHTA and CDR2 FQGNSA. The CDR3 spans 12 residues. CDR3 in amino acids: CASSFSAEKLFF. CDR3 DNA: TGTGCCAGCAGCTTTTCGGCTGAAAAACTGTTTTTT.

This clonotype was recorded a few times. The rearrangement links TRBV24-1 to TRBJ1-5, with D possibly TRBD1 on 6 matching bases. Between the trimmed V and J ends, which lost 2 bases and 5 bases, there was a span of 15 bases. The V gene's germline CDR1 is KGHDR and CDR2 SFDVKD. The CDR3 extends over 16 amino acids. CDR3 DNA sequence: TGTGCCACCAGTGATTCGCGGACAGCCGCTGATCAGCCCCAGCATTTT. Its translation: CATSDSRTAADQPQHF.

This clonotype has a handful of counts. This chain connects TRBV6-5 to TRBJ2-3, with 11 bases matching TRBD2. Germline values: CDR1 MNHEY, CDR2 SVGAGI. The J segment lost 3 bases and the V segment lost 6 bases, leaving 11 bases of the junction unmatched. The CDR3 has 17 amino acids. CDR3 loop: CASRVRTSGFGTDTQYF. The CDR3 DNA reads TGTGCCAGCAGAGTCCGGACTAGCGGGTTCGGTACAGATACGCAGTATTTT.

This clonotype showed up many times. The CDR3 coding sequence is TGTGCCAGCAGCCAAGACTATGGCTACACCTTC. Amino acids: CASSQDYGYTF. The chain links TRBV3-1 to TRBJ1-2, with D unclear. V was clipped by 0 bases and J by 4 bases, with 0 bases between them. The germline gives CDR1 LGHDT, CDR2 YNNKEL (reference sequence). The CDR3 loop spans 11 amino acids.

The chain joins TRBV7-9 to TRBJ2-7, with 8 bases matching TRBD1. CDR1 is SEHNR, CDR2 FQNEAQ, per germline (reference sequence). The CDR3 sequence is 16 residues long. The V gene end was trimmed by 4 bases and the J gene end by 2 bases; junction bases not matched to a gene: 10. The CDR3 loop is CASSSIGQGRTYEQYF. CDR3 bases: TGTGCCAGCAGCTCTATTGGACAGGGACGAACCTACGAGCAGTACTTC.

This clonotype showed up many times. The CDR3 DNA reads TGTGCCAGCACCCACCAGAGGGGGGCGGACACCGGGGAGCTGTTTTTT. It translates to CASTHQRGADTGELFF. V is TRBV9 and J is TRBJ2-2; D assignment may be TRBD1 or TRBD2 (6 bases each). V was shortened by 6 bases and J by 3 bases, with 18 bases between the two germline ends. CDR1 and CDR2 (germline): SGDLS, YYNGEE. There are 16 residues in the CDR3.